This TCR beta chain was sequenced for a study of cytomegalovirus exposure and HLA in healthy donors. This CDR3 region has 16 residues. Trimming took 2 bases from V and 0 from J, leaving 11 bases between them. Germline CDR1 KGHSH, CDR2 LQKENI. Assay: immunoSEQ multiplex PCR; the TCRdb copy retains only in-frame clones and omits some. The sample holds 200,000 to 250,000 clones, over 70% seen once. The chain joins TRBV18 to TRBJ2-1, with D perhaps being TRBD1 or TRBD2 (5 bases each). The sample taken for sequencing was PBMCs. The sequence was collected from a woman in her twenties or thirties in good health and CMV-seropositive. The CDR3 loop is CASSPGSDSSYNEQFF. The CDR3 nucleotides read TGTGCCAGCTCACCAGGTAGCGACAGCTCCTACAATGAGCAGTTCTTC.